This T cell receptor (beta chain) was obtained from a study of T cell responses to AZD1222 COVID-19 vaccine. The V end was cut by 5 bases, the J end by 5 bases, with 10 bases between. This CDR3 region has 12 residues. Germline assignment: CDR1 MNHEY and CDR2 SMNVEV (reference sequence). The protocol was immunoSEQ multiplex PCR, while the TCRdb copy is restricted to in-frame clones and leaves out a portion. The sample has approximately 200,000 clones; about 89% are singletons. The TCR sequence derives from an adult who received the AZD1222 COVID-19 vaccine. The chain carries TRBV27 and TRBJ2-7; no definite D call. The sample was peripheral blood, taken 28 days after the second AZD1222 dose. This CDR3 is CASSPFGHEQYF. CDR3 in DNA: TGTGCCAGCAGTCCCTTTGGGCACGAGCAGTACTTC.